The rows below give T cell receptor beta chains drawn from one sample of a study of CD8 T cells in Susac syndrome. TCRdb reprocessed the immunoSEQ multiplex PCR reads via MiXCR and lists one record per CDR3 protein. Counted here are more than 200,000 distinct CDR3 sequences, 85% to 95% occurring once; the ten biggest clones make up under 0.2%. The specimen sequenced was CD4+ T cells from PBMCs. These receptors were obtained from a human donor with Susac syndrome. CDR3s include the opening cysteine and the closing phenylalanine or tryptophan. A D gene is named only where the DNA matches it firmly. Size is stated for part of the rows, as once, few or many counts, or as a class when the clone is expanded.

TRBJ2-7	.	TRBV20-1	.	CSARDPGHPYEQYF	TGCAGTGCTAGAGATCCAGGGCATCCCTACGAGCAGTACTTC
TRBJ2-5	.	TRBV28	TRBD2	CASSRLLAGRGGETQYF	TGTGCCAGCAGTCGACTTCTAGCGGGGCGGGGTGGAGAGACCCAGTACTTC
TRBJ2-1	once	TRBV27	.	CASSARIVRDEQFF	TGTGCCAGCAGTGCGAGGATCGTTAGGGATGAGCAGTTCTTC
TRBJ2-4	once	TRBV7-9	.	CASSPGTGHSIQYF	TGTGCCAGCAGCCCTGGAACGGGACACAGCATTCAGTACTTC
TRBJ2-2	.	TRBV10-3	TRBD1	CAIRSGTVNTGELFF	TGTGCCATCAGATCCGGGACAGTGAACACCGGGGAGCTGTTTTTT
TRBJ2-3	.	TRBV18	.	CASSPPGSPRADTQYF	TGTGCCAGCTCACCACCCGGCAGCCCTAGGGCAGATACGCAGTATTTT
TRBJ2-5	.	TRBV14	TRBD2	CASSRSGGWTQYF	TGTGCCAGCAGCCGTTCCGGGGGGTGGACCCAGTACTTC
TRBJ2-4	once	TRBV9	.	CASSATGPRDIQYF	TGTGCCAGCAGCGCCACAGGGCCGCGGGACATTCAGTACTTC
TRBJ2-3	.	TRBV30	TRBD2	CAWNLLWGEGDTQYF	TGTGCCTGGAACCTCCTCTGGGGGGAGGGAGATACGCAGTATTTT
TRBJ2-5	.	TRBV7-2	.	CASSTPDKEETQYF	TGTGCCAGCAGCACCCCAGACAAGGAGGAGACCCAGTACTTC
TRBJ1-1	few	TRBV6-2/TRBV6-3	.	CASSSPRGNTEAFF	TGTGCCAGCAGTTCCCCGCGGGGGAACACTGAAGCTTTCTTT
TRBJ2-1	.	TRBV20-1	.	CSAPPATEGEQFF	TGCAGTGCACCACCGGCGACAGAGGGTGAGCAGTTCTTC
TRBJ2-6	.	TRBV7-9	.	CASSLSGRGSGANVLTF	TGTGCCAGCAGCTTATCGGGGCGAGGCTCTGGGGCCAACGTCCTGACTTTC
TRBJ1-1	.	TRBV20-1	TRBD1	CSAMIGTGNTEAFF	TGCAGTGCTATGATCGGGACAGGGAACACTGAAGCTTTCTTT
TRBJ2-1	.	TRBV9	.	CASSPKGSKGYNEQFF	TGTGCCAGCAGCCCTAAGGGGTCAAAAGGGTACAATGAGCAGTTCTTC
TRBJ2-5	.	TRBV3-1	TRBD2	CASSPPGTRGETQYF	TGTGCCAGCAGCCCTCCGGGGACTAGAGGAGAGACCCAGTACTTC
TRBJ1-1	.	TRBV7-9	TRBD1	CASSPQGGTEAFF	TGTGCCAGCAGCCCCCAGGGGGGCACTGAAGCTTTCTTT
TRBJ2-1	.	TRBV6-5	TRBD2	CASSYSPGTSAGNEQFF	TGTGCCAGCAGTTACTCCCCCGGGACTAGCGCGGGAAATGAGCAGTTCTTC
TRBJ2-5	.	TRBV11-3	.	CASSFNRGAQETQYF	TGTGCCAGCAGCTTTAACCGGGGGGCTCAAGAGACCCAGTACTTC
TRBJ1-5	.	TRBV10-2	.	CASSDRGYNQPQHF	TGCGCCAGCAGTGACAGGGGCTACAATCAGCCCCAGCATTTT
TRBJ2-2	.	TRBV9	.	CASSVDPSNTGELFF	TGTGCCAGCAGCGTAGATCCATCGAACACCGGGGAGCTGTTTTTT
TRBJ2-3	.	TRBV6-5	TRBD2	CASRPGLASDTQYF	TGTGCCAGCAGACCCGGACTAGCCTCAGATACGCAGTATTTT
TRBJ1-2	.	TRBV12-3/TRBV12-4	.	CASSAAGTNYGYTF	TGTGCCAGCAGTGCTGCTGGGACTAACTATGGCTACACCTTC
TRBJ2-4	.	TRBV4-1	.	CASSQPGTDLLAKNIQYF	TGCGCCAGCAGCCAACCCGGGACTGATCTTCTAGCCAAAAACATTCAGTACTTC
TRBJ2-7	.	TRBV20-1	TRBD1	CSVPDRGIYEQYF	TGCAGTGTTCCGGACAGGGGGATCTACGAGCAGTACTTC
TRBJ2-7	.	TRBV20-1	TRBD2	CSASGEGEQYF	TGCAGTGCTAGCGGGGAGGGAGAGCAGTACTTC
TRBJ2-3	once	TRBV5-6	TRBD1	CASSLEGTGGDTQYF	TGTGCCAGCAGCTTGGAAGGGACAGGGGGCGATACGCAGTATTTT
TRBJ1-6	.	TRBV11-3	.	CASSLESSNSPLHF	TGTGCCAGCAGCCTGGAGAGTTCAAATTCACCCCTCCACTTT
TRBJ1-6	.	TRBV5-4	TRBD1	CASTRTGDLSYNSPLHF	TGTGCCAGCACCCGGACAGGAGACCTCTCCTATAATTCACCCCTCCACTTT
TRBJ2-7	.	TRBV7-2	.	CASSNRDSYYEQYF	TGTGCCAGCAGCAACCGGGACTCCTACTACGAGCAGTACTTC
TRBJ1-2	.	TRBV29-1	.	CSVQAGDGYTF	TGCAGCGTTCAGGCAGGGGATGGCTACACCTTC
TRBJ1-5	.	TRBV4-3	.	CASSQDWKGGKGMDSNQPQHF	TGCGCCAGCAGCCAAGATTGGAAGGGAGGGAAGGGGATGGATAGCAATCAGCCCCAGCATTTT
TRBJ1-5	.	TRBV19	.	CASTARDQPQHF	TGTGCCAGTACAGCCAGGGATCAGCCCCAGCATTTT
TRBJ1-2	.	TRBV2	.	CASSVRAPNYGYTF	TGTGCCAGCAGTGTCAGGGCACCTAACTATGGCTACACCTTC
TRBJ1-5	.	TRBV24-1	.	CATSEVSGQPQHF	TGTGCCACCAGTGAGGTCAGCGGGCAGCCCCAGCATTTT
TRBJ1-3	few	TRBV12-3/TRBV12-4	.	CASSSGGSGNTIYF	TGTGCCAGCAGTTCGGGGGGCTCTGGAAACACCATATATTTT
TRBJ2-6	.	TRBV6-2/TRBV6-3	TRBD2	CASSYEGRGANVLTF	TGTGCCAGCAGTTACGAGGGGAGGGGAGCCAACGTCCTGACTTTC
TRBJ1-5	.	TRBV6-2/TRBV6-3	.	CASSRTDSNQPQHF	TGTGCCAGCAGTAGGACAGATAGCAATCAGCCCCAGCATTTT
TRBJ2-1	.	TRBV12-3/TRBV12-4	TRBD2	CASREGAGGYNEQFF	TGTGCCTCTCGGGAGGGAGCGGGGGGCTACAATGAGCAGTTCTTC
TRBJ1-1	.	TRBV30	.	CAGGHRNTEAFF	TGTGCCGGGGGACACCGCAACACTGAAGCTTTCTTT